This T cell receptor beta chain was sequenced for a study of shared clonotypes between healthy human individuals. V gave up 3 bases and J gave up 9 bases, with 15 bases separating them. The CDR3 is made up of 14 amino acids. Germline CDR1 LNHDA, CDR2 SQIVND (reference sequence). Deep level was the assay's run setting. Some clones are missing from TCRdb's copy, which holds only in-frame ones; the method was immunoSEQ multiplex PCR. Here the sample spans about 470,000 clones, more than 75% being singletons. This sequence originates from a woman between 40 and 55 years old in good health. Some clones in this sample may be carry-over from other donors' samples. The sequenced sample consisted of PBMCs. This chain joins TRBV19 and TRBJ2-1; either TRBD1 or TRBD2 may fit D (5 bases each). CDR3 sequence (DNA): TGTGCCAGTAGTATGGTCGAGGGGAGCGGTGAGCAGTTCTTC. Translating it yields CASSMVEGSGEQFF.